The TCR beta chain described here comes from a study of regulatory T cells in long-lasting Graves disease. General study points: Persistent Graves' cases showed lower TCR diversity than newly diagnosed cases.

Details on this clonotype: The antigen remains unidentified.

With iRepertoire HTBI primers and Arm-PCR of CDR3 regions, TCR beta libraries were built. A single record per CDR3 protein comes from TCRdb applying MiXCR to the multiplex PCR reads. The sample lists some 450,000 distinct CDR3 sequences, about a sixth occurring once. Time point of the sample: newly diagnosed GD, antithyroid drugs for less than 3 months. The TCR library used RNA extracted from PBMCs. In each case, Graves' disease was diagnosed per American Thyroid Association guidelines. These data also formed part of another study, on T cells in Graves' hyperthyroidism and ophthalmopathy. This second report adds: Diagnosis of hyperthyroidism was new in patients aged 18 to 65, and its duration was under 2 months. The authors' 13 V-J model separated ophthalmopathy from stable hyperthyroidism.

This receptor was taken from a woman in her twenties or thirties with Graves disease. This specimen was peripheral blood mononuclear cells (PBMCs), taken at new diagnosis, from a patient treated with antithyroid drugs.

CDR3 sequence reads: CASSQEELAGYNEQFF. The CDR3 coding sequence is TGTGCCAGCAGCCAAGAGGAACTAGCGGGTTACAATGAGCAGTTCTTC. V and J are TRBV4-2 and TRBJ2-1, with TRBD2 identical over 9 bases. The junction had 4 bases not matched to a gene; V was cut back by 0 bases and J by 4 bases. Germline CDR1 is LGHNA and CDR2 is YNFKEQ. The CDR3 extends over 16 amino acids.